The 26 T cell receptor beta chains given below trace back to one sample, sequenced in a study of post-analysis software for immune sequencing data. Findings and limits, study-wide: Five or six TRBV segments (TRBV5-6, TRBV5-1 and TRBV20-1 among them) occurred more frequently in patients than in controls.

Included in the TCR beta cDNA libraries were unique molecular identifiers. TCRdb re-derived calls from the PCR reads in MiXCR, one entry per CDR3 protein. The sample lists approximately 250,000 distinct CDR3 sequences; about 40% were seen once. The antigens for these receptors are not known. The sample taken for sequencing was blood. These receptors originate from a girl aged 10 to 17 with multiple sclerosis.

For this clonotype: A read error may be the cause here, since a much bigger clone is one base away. This rearrangement joins TRBV5-1 to TRBJ2-1, with 12 nucleotides matching TRBD2. The CDR3 extends over 16 amino acids. CDR1 SGHRS and CDR2 YFSETQ come from the germline V gene. Here the CDR3 DNA reads TGCGCCAGCAGCCGAGGACTAGCGGGAACCTACAGTGAGCAGTTCTTC. This encodes CASSRGLAGTYSEQFF.

Many counts were recorded for this clonotype. V and J are TRBV7-2 and TRBJ2-3; perhaps TRBD2 as D (5 bases). The germline V and J ends were trimmed by 1 base and 0 bases, with 11 bases remaining between them. There are 16 residues in the CDR3. CDR1 and CDR2 from the germline V gene are SGHTA and FQGNSA. The CDR3: CASSLDRGGSTDTQYF. CDR3 DNA sequence: TGTGCCAGCAGCTTAGACCGGGGTGGAAGCACAGATACGCAGTATTTT.

This clonotype was seen ten or more times. The J gene is TRBJ2-5, the V gene TRBV5-1; TRBD1 might be the D (5 bases). From germline, CDR1 is SGHRS and CDR2 YFSETQ. The CDR3 length is 15 residues. V was clipped by 3 bases and J by 0 bases, with 12 bases between them. The CDR3 spells CASSSVRGDQETQYF. CDR3 in DNA: TGCGCCAGCAGCTCGGTAAGGGGTGACCAAGAGACCCAGTACTTC.

This clonotype was observed at least ten times. The chain recombines TRBV7-8 with TRBJ1-1, with a weak D call TRBD1 (6 bases). Trimming shortened V by 8 bases and J by 1 base, and 17 bases separated the two germline ends. CDR1 and CDR2 from the germline V gene are SGHVS and FQNEAQ. This CDR3 contains 15 residues. CDR3 sequence reads: CASVRYRTENTEAFF. Written as DNA, the CDR3 is TGTGCCAGCGTTAGGTATAGGACAGAGAACACTGAAGCTTTCTTT. Combining the CDR3 with reference TRBV7-8 and TRBJ1-1 gives the whole variable domain GAGVSQSPRYKVAKRGQDVALRCDPISGHVSLFWYQQALGQGPEFLTYFQNEAQLDKSGLPSDRFFAERPEGSVSTLKIQRTQQEDSAVYLCASVRYRTENTEAFFGQGTRLTVV.

The J gene is TRBJ1-1, the V gene TRBV20-1, with TRBD1 matching 9 bases. The CDR3 runs to 14 residues. V lost 3 bases and J lost 4; bases outside the gene matches: 6. Germline loops: CDR1 DFQATT, CDR2 SNEGSKA (reference sequence). This chain's CDR3 is CSASRTGVGTEAFF. In DNA form, the CDR3 reads TGCAGTGCTAGTAGGACAGGGGTTGGCACTGAAGCTTTCTTT.

On this clonotype: Possible read error: a much larger clone is one base away. J is TRBJ2-7 and V is TRBV6-1, with D maybe TRBD1 (5 bases). The germline V and J ends were trimmed by 7 bases and 7 bases, with 11 bases remaining between them. CDR1 and CDR2 (germline): MNHNS, SASEGT. The CDR3 is 11 residues long. The DNA of the CDR3 is TGTGCCAGCACCCAACAGGCTGAGCAGTACTTC. Protein: CASTQQAEQYF.

The chain carries TRBV29-1 and TRBJ2-5; a possible D gene is TRBD2 (5 bases). The CDR3 is 11 residues long. Germline values: CDR1 SQVTM, CDR2 ANQGSEA. V shed 7 bases and J shed 2 bases, with 8 bases lying between them. The CDR3 region has the DNA TGCAGCGGAGGGATTCAAGAGACCCAGTACTTC. This sequence encodes CSGGIQETQYF. Looking up the rest from reference TRBV29-1 and TRBJ2-5 gives the full variable domain: SAVISQKPSRDICQRGTSLTIQCQVDSQVTMMFWYRQQPGQSLTLIATANQGSEATYESGFVIDKFPISRPNLTFSTLTVSNMSPEDSSIYLCSGGIQETQYFGPGTRLLVL.

With respect to this clonotype: A single base separates this from a much larger clone, so it may be a read error. This rearrangement joins TRBV28 to TRBJ2-4; 8 bases match TRBD1. The J call is doubtful: the DNA matches TRBJ2-7 better. Per germline, CDR1 MDHEN and CDR2 SYDVKM. This CDR3 has 14 residues. CDR3 loop: CASRLTGAPYEQYF. The DNA for the CDR3 is TGTGCCAGCAGGTTGACAGGGGCCCCCTACGAGCAGTACTTC.

V and J are TRBV9 and TRBJ2-1; TRBD2 aligns across 11 bases. V lost 0 bases to trimming and J lost 2 bases; unmatched junction nucleotides: 4. CDR1 and CDR2 from the germline V gene are SGDLS and YYNGEE. The CDR3 length is 17 residues. The chain's CDR3 is CASSVGGSGGAYNEQFF. For the CDR3, the DNA is TGTGCCAGCAGCGTAGGGGGTAGCGGGGGGGCCTACAATGAGCAGTTCTTC.

This rearrangement joins TRBV6-1 to TRBJ2-2; the D is unclear. Germline V lookup: CDR1 MNHNS, CDR2 SASEGT. The CDR3 totals 15 residues. Trimming cost V 8 bases and J 0 bases, with 13 bases left between them. CDR3 residues: CASRNGRTNTGELFF. Here the CDR3 DNA reads TGTGCCAGCCGGAACGGACGTACGAACACCGGGGAGCTGTTTTTT.

The CDR3 spells CASSYGDRAPLSTEAFF. The CDR3 nucleotides read TGTGCCAGCAGTTACGGAGACAGGGCCCCTCTGAGCACTGAAGCTTTCTTT. The chain carries TRBV6-2 or TRBV6-3 and TRBJ1-1, with 7 bases that match TRBD1. The CDR3 consists of 17 residues. The germline CDR1 and CDR2 sequences are MNHEY and SVGEGT. The V gene end was trimmed by 2 bases and the J gene end by 4 bases; junction bases not matched to a gene: 13.

The genes are TRBV3-1 and TRBJ2-1; TRBD2 aligns across 10 bases. Germline CDR1 reads LGHDT; CDR2 reads YNNKEL (reference sequence). CDR3 length: 16 amino acids. The trim removed 4 bases at V and 3 bases at J, leaving 6 bases unmatched. The CDR3 DNA reads TGTGCCAGCAGCCCTTCCAGGACTAGCGGCTACAATGAGCAGTTCTTC. Protein sequence: CASSPSRTSGYNEQFF.

This clonotype has at least ten counts. This chain uses TRBV12-3 or TRBV12-4 with TRBJ2-5; TRBD2 matches 7 bases. Trimming took 5 bases from V and 5 from J; bases not matched to a gene: 11. The CDR3 is 15 amino acids. The CDR3 here is CASSPFGGGRETQYF. The CDR3 DNA follows: TGTGCCAGCAGTCCCTTCGGGGGAGGGCGGGAGACCCAGTACTTC.

The table lists this clonotype with many counts. The chain carries TRBV12-3 or TRBV12-4 and TRBJ2-1; TRBD2 matches 8 bases. The J segment lost 1 base and the V segment lost 8 bases, leaving 10 bases of the junction unmatched. The CDR3 covers 16 residues. The CDR3 DNA is TGTGCCAGCGGACCATTTCGGGAGGGATCCTACAATGAGCAGTTCTTC. As protein: CASGPFREGSYNEQFF.

This clonotype was detected a few times. The chain carries TRBV7-8 and TRBJ2-5; a weak D match, TRBD1 (6 bases). V was cut by 3 bases and J by 2 bases, with 13 bases left in between. This CDR3 contains 15 residues. The germline V gene encodes CDR1 SGHVS and CDR2 FQNEAQ. The CDR3 nucleotides are TGTGCCAGCAGCTTGGTTAGAGGGGGACAAGAGACCCAGTACTTC. It encodes CASSLVRGGQETQYF.

The chain combines TRBV2 with TRBJ2-2; TRBD2 might be the D (8 bases). Germline CDR1 SNHLY, CDR2 FYNNEI. Trimming cost V 8 bases and J 7 bases, with 14 bases left between them. The CDR3 length is 13 residues. The CDR3 DNA is TGTGCCAGCCGGGAGGGGGCTATCGGGGAGCTGTTTTTT. It is translated as CASREGAIGELFF. Looking up the rest from reference TRBV2 and TRBJ2-2 gives the full variable domain: EPEVTQTPSHQVTQMGQEVILRCVPISNHLYFYWYRQILGQKVEFLVSFYNNEISEKSEIFDDQFSVERPDGSNFTLKIRSTKLEDSAMYFCASREGAIGELFFGEGSRLTVL.

The chain couples TRBV12-3 or TRBV12-4 to TRBJ2-4; perhaps TRBD1 as D (6 bases). The last part of the DNA fits TRBJ2-7 better; the J call may be wrong. The CDR3 runs to 13 residues. The CDR3 loop is CASRIARGYEQYF. The CDR3, as DNA: TGTGCCAGTAGAATCGCCAGGGGCTACGAGCAGTACTTC.

V and J are TRBV5-1 and TRBJ2-7; 10 bases align to TRBD1. V lost 1 base to trimming and J lost 7 bases; unmatched junction nucleotides: 23. Per germline, CDR1 SGHRS and CDR2 YFSETQ. The CDR3 is 20 residues long. CDR3 DNA: TGCGCCAGCAGCTTGAGGCAGGGACAGGGGAAGGCTCGGGCCTACAATGAGCAGTACTTC. The encoded protein is CASSLRQGQGKARAYNEQYF.

Ten or more counts support this clonotype. The rearrangement uses TRBV7-2 and TRBJ2-1; 9 nucleotides match TRBD2. The CDR3 is 16 amino acids. V shed 5 bases, J shed 8 bases, and the junction held 13 bases outside the gene matches. The germline V gene encodes CDR1 SGHTA and CDR2 FQGNSA. In DNA form, the CDR3 reads TGTGCCAGCAGCCCCGGAACCGGACTAGCGAACGATGAGCAGTTCTTC. Amino acids: CASSPGTGLANDEQFF.

This clonotype was recorded many times. At one boundary the junction diverges from the germline segment, which might be a read error. This chain joins TRBV29-1 and TRBJ1-2, with D unclear. Germline-derived CDR1 and CDR2 are SQVTM and ANQGSEA. The CDR3 runs to 14 residues. In nucleotides, the CDR3 is TGCAGCGTCGAAGGGCCGGAGGACTATTATGGCTACACCTTC. Its translation is CSVEGPEDYYGYTF.

This clonotype was counted ten times or more. The rearrangement uses TRBV10-3 and TRBJ2-1; D perhaps matches TRBD1 (6 bases). This CDR3 is 14 amino acids long. The V end was cut by 4 bases, the J end by 6 bases, with 13 bases between. Per germline, CDR1 ENHRY and CDR2 SYGVKD. CDR3 protein: CAISVGVRGNEQFF. The CDR3 DNA follows: TGTGCCATCAGTGTAGGGGTCAGGGGCAATGAGCAGTTCTTC.

This rearrangement joins TRBV3-1 to TRBJ1-1, with 7 bases identical to TRBD1. The CDR3 spans 15 residues. V trimming: 4 bases; J trimming: 0 bases; junction bases outside the gene matches: 5. The germline V gene has CDR1 LGHDT and CDR2 YNNKEL (reference sequence). The CDR3 is CASSREGALNTEAFF. The CDR3 DNA reads TGTGCCAGCAGCCGAGAGGGGGCTTTGAACACTGAAGCTTTCTTT.

CDR3 coding DNA: TGTGCCAGCAGTTACTCTTTGGGACGGCAAGAGACCCAGTACTTC. This codes for CASSYSLGRQETQYF. The V and J genes are TRBV6-5 and TRBJ2-5; D possibly matches TRBD1 or TRBD2 (5 bases each). This CDR3 comprises 15 residues. Per the germline V gene, CDR1 is MNHEY and CDR2 is SVGAGI. V shed 0 bases and J shed 2 bases, with 10 bases lying between them.

The V and J genes are TRBV21-1 and TRBJ2-3; the table's D call, TRBD1, was not checked against the DNA. TRBV21-1 is annotated as a pseudogene. The CDR3 is 16 residues long. The CDR3 nucleotides read TGTGCCAGCAGCCCTTGGACAGTGGCTAGCACAGATACGCAGTATTTT. Protein: CASSPWTVASTDTQYF.

V gene TRBV6-1 combines with J gene TRBJ1-5; D is uncertain. Deletions cut 6 bases from V and 15 bases from J, with 27 bases between. Germline CDR1 MNHNS, CDR2 SASEGT. The CDR3 runs to 15 residues. CDR3 nucleotides: TGTGCCAGCAGGGACTACAAGATCCTCTCTGAGGACCGGCATTTT. It is translated as CASRDYKILSEDRHF.

V usage is TRBV19 and J usage is TRBJ2-2; possibly TRBD2 for D (5 bases). CDR3 length equals 14 residues. CDR1 LNHDA and CDR2 SQIVND come from the germline V gene (reference sequence). With 1 base removed from V and 5 bases from J, the gap between germline ends came to 8 bases. The CDR3 sequence is CASSIVLATGELFF. The CDR3 nucleotides read TGTGCCAGTAGTATAGTCCTAGCAACCGGGGAGCTGTTTTTT.